The sequence of this T cell receptor beta chain was determined in a study of T cell responses to AZD1222 COVID-19 vaccine. Study-level points and caveats: Seropositive status at baseline applied to only a handful of AZD1222 recipients.

Some clones are missing from TCRdb's copy, which holds only in-frame ones; the method was immunoSEQ multiplex PCR. The table has some 130,000 clones, roughly 90% seen once. On this clone: Antigen: not known.

Second-dose timings of about 4 or about 12 weeks were pooled. The sequenced sample was peripheral blood, obtained 28 days after the second AZD1222 dose. This TCR was recovered from an adult who received the AZD1222 COVID-19 vaccine.

The CDR3 sequence is CASREGRFQETQYF. DNA for the CDR3: TGTGCCAGCAGGGAGGGGCGGTTCCAAGAGACCCAGTACTTC. J is TRBJ2-5 and V is TRBV11-2; the D gene is possibly TRBD2 (6 bases). Germline assignment: CDR1 SGHAT and CDR2 FQNNGV. The ends were cut back, 6 bases at V and 1 base at J, with 12 bases in the middle. The CDR3 has 14 amino acids. The whole variable domain, remainder taken from reference TRBV11-2 and TRBJ2-5, is EAGVAQSPRYKIIEKRQSVAFWCNPISGHATLYWYQQILGQGPKLLIQFQNNGVVDDSQLPKDRFSAERLKGVDSTLKIQPAKLEDSAVYLCASREGRFQETQYFGPGTRLLVL.